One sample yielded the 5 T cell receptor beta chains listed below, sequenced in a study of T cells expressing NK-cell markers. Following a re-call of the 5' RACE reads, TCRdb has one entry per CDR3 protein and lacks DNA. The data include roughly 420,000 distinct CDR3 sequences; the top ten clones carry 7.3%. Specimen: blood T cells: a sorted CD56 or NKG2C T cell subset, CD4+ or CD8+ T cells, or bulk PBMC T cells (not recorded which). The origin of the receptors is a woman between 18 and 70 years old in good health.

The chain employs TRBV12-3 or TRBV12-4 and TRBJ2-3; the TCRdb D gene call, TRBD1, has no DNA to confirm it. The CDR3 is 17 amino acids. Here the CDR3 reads CASSPPRGGLSTDTQYF.

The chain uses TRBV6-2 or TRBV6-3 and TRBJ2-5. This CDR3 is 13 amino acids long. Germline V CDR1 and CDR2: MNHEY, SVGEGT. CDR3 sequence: CASTRQYQETQYF.

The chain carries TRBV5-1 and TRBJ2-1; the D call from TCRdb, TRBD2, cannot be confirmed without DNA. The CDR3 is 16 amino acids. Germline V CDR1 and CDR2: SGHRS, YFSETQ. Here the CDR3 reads CASSGTRKSSYNEQFF.

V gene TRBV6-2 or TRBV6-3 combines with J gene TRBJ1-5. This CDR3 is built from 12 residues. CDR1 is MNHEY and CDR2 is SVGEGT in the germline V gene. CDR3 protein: CASSYDNQPQHF.

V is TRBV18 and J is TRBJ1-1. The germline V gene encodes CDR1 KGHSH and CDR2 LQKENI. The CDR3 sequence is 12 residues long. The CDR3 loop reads CASSPVRVEAFF.